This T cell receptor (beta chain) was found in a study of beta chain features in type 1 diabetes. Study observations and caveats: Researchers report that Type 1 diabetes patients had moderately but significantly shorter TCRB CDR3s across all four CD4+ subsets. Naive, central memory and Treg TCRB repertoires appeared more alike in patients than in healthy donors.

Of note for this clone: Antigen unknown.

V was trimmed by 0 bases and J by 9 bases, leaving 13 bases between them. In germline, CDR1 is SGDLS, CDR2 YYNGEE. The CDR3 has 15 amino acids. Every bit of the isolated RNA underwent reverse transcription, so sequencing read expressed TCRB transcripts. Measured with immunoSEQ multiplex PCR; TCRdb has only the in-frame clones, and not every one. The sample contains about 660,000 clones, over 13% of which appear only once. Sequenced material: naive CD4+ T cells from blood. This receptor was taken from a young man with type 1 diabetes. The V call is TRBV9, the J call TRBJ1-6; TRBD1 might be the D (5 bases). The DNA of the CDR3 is TGTGCCAGCAGCGTAGATGGGGGGGTCGTTTCACCCCTCCACTTT. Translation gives CASSVDGGVVSPLHF.